This TCR beta chain was captured in a study of T cell repertoires in cytomegalovirus infection. Study results and caveats: There were carriers of CMV plus the relevant HLA, and cumulative public TCR beta family frequency identified them. The ex vivo response was dominated by HLA-C-restricted CMV-specific TCR beta clonotypes.

MiXCR, run by TCRdb on the reads, gives a single entry per CDR3 protein. The sample holds roughly 700,000 distinct CDR3 sequences, roughly 30% seen once. The CDR3 is made up of 16 amino acids. V gave up 10 bases and J gave up 5 bases; unmatched junction bases: 19. CDR1 is MNHEY and CDR2 is SMNVEV in the germline V gene (reference sequence). In the case of this clonotype: Its antigen is undetermined.

This clonotype was sampled from a human donor in good health (CMV status not recorded). Some clones in this sample may be carry-over from other donors' samples. V usage is TRBV27 and J usage is TRBJ2-7, with 8 positions matching TRBD1. The sample consisted of cultured PBMCs, taken from culture after CMV antigen stimulation. The CDR3 sequence: CANSPSEGDRLDEQYF. In DNA form, the CDR3 reads TGTGCCAATTCCCCCTCGGAGGGGGACAGGTTAGACGAGCAGTACTTC.